This T cell receptor beta chain comes out of a study of shared clonotypes between healthy human individuals. Study at large: Per donor, CD8 memory used one plate, CD8 naive used two, CD4 memory used three and CD4 naive used three. Study findings and constraints: The four-donor shared clonotypes exceeded non-shared clonotypes in generation probability, with non-shared ones scoring lower. Some naive CD4 clonotypes, roughly 5%, turned up in common across a handful of donors.

With regard to this clone: Its antigen is unidentified.

Assay used: immunoSEQ multiplex PCR; TCRdb lists only in-frame clones, some missing. The repertoire holds under 600,000 clones, 97% seen once, with about 0.057% in the top ten. Nashville, Tennessee was home to all donors, each a Caucasian adult. The V and J ends lost 9 bases and 1 base, in that order; junction bases with no gene match: 6. Germline loops: CDR1 WNHNN, CDR2 SYGVQD (reference sequence). This CDR3 has 15 residues. The sample taken for sequencing was naive CD4+ T cells sorted from blood. Sample subset: CD45RA+ positively selected. J is TRBJ1-4 and V is TRBV10-1; TRBD1 agrees at 9 bases. The clonotype comes from a woman aged 25 to 39 in good health. The CDR3 DNA sequence: TGCGCCAGGCGCACAGGGGGCCGAACTAATGAAAAACTGTTTTTT. It specifies CARRTGGRTNEKLFF.